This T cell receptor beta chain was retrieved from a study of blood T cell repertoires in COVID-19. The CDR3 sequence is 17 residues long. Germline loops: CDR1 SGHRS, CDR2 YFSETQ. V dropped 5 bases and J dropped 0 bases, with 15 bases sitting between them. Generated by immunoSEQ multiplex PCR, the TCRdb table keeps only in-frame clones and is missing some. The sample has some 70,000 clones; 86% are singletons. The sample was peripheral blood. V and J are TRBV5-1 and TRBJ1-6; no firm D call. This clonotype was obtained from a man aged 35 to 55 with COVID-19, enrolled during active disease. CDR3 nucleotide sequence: TGCGCCAGCAGGGAGGCCGGGTCTAGCTCCTATAATTCACCCCTCCACTTT. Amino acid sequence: CASREAGSSSYNSPLHF.